This entry lists 3 T cell receptor beta chains sequenced from one sample in a study of cytomegalovirus exposure and HLA in healthy donors. The PCR contained 60 Vbeta and 13 Jbeta primers. TCRdb's table, derived via immunoSEQ multiplex PCR, lists solely in-frame clones and lacks some. The table shows more than 110,000 clones, with around 75% occurring only once. The specimen was PBMCs. The receptors stem from a female donor in good health and CMV-seronegative.

This clone has more than one count but fewer than ten. CDR3 nucleotide sequence: TGTGCCAGCAGTGAAGTAGCCAGCCGCTCCTACGAGCAGTACTTC. It codes for CASSEVASRSYEQYF. This chain connects TRBV2 to TRBJ2-7; no definite D call. This CDR3 spans 15 amino acids. Germline assignment: CDR1 SNHLY and CDR2 FYNNEI. Trimming left V 1 base short and J 0 bases short, with 10 bases between.

This clone was detected once. The chain recombines TRBV4-1 with TRBJ1-1, with D possibly TRBD1 on 5 matching bases. This CDR3 has 16 residues. Trimming removed 4 bases from V and 3 bases from J, with 18 bases in between. Germline values: CDR1 MGHRA, CDR2 YSYEKL. CDR3 protein: CASSPLSIGADTEAFF. CDR3 DNA sequence: TGCGCCAGCAGCCCCCTAAGTATAGGGGCTGACACTGAAGCTTTCTTT.

This chain uses TRBV5-1 with TRBJ2-3, with D possibly TRBD1 on 5 matching bases. The ends were cut back, 0 bases at V and 2 bases at J, with 7 bases in the middle. The CDR3 runs to 14 residues. Per the germline V gene, CDR1 is SGHRS and CDR2 is YFSETQ. This chain's CDR3 is CASSLAGFTDTQYF. CDR3 bases: TGCGCCAGCAGCTTGGCAGGGTTCACAGATACGCAGTATTTT.